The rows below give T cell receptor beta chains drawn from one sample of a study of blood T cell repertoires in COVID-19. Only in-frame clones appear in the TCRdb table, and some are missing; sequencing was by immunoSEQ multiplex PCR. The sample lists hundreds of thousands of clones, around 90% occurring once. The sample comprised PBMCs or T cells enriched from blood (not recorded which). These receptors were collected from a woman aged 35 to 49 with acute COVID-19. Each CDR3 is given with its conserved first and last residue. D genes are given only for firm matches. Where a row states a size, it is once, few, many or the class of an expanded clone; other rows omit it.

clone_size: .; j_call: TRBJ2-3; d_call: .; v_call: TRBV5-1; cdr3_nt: TGCGCCAGCAGCTTGGGTGGGGCCGCAGATACGCAGTATTTT; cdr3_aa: CASSLGGAADTQYF
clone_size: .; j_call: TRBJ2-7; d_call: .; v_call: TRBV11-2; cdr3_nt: TGTGCCAGCAGCTTAGCGTACAGGGACTACGAGCAGTACTTC; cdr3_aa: CASSLAYRDYEQYF
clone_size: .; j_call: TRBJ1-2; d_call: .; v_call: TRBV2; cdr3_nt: TGTGCCAGCAGTGAAGAGGAGACCTACTATGGCTACACCTTC; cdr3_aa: CASSEEETYYGYTF
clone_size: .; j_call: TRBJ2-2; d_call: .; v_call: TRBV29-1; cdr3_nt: TGCAGCGTTGAACGCGGGGATCACACCGGGGAGCTGTTTTTT; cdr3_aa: CSVERGDHTGELFF
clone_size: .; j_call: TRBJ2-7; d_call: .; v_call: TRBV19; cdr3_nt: TGTGCCAGTAGTAATAGCGGAATCTCCTACGAGCAGTACTTC; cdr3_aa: CASSNSGISYEQYF
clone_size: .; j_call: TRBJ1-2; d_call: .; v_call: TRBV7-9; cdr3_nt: TGTGCCAGCAGCTTAGACATGGATAGGAGGGTTAACTATGGCTACACCTTC; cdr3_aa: CASSLDMDRRVNYGYTF
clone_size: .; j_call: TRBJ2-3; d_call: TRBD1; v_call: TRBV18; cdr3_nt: TGTGCCAGCTCACAACGACAGGGAGGCACAGATACGCAGTATTTT; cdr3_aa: CASSQRQGGTDTQYF
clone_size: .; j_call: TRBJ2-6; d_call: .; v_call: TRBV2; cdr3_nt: TGTGCCAGCAGTCCTCAGGGGACTGGGGCCAACGTCCTGACTTTC; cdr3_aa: CASSPQGTGANVLTF
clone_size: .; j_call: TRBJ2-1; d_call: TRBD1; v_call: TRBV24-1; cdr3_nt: TGTGCCACCAGCCGACAGGGGGCGCAGGACAATGAGCAGTTCTTC; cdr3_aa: CATSRQGAQDNEQFF
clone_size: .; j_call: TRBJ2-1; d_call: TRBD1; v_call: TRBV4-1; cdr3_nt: TGCGCCAGCAGCCAAGATGGACAGGTTGAGCAGTTCTTC; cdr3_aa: CASSQDGQVEQFF
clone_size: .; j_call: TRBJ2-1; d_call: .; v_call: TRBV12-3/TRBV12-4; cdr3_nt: TGTGCCAGCAGACCGCAGGGGTACAATGAGCAGTTCTTC; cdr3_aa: CASRPQGYNEQFF
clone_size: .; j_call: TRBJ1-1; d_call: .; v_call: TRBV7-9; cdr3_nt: TGTGCCAGCAGCTTAAATCGGCAGGGCGCGACAGGAAACACTGAAGCTTTCTTT; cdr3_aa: CASSLNRQGATGNTEAFF
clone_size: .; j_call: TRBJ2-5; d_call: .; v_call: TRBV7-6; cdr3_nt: TGTGCCAGCAGCTTAGGCGGTGGGAGTTTAGGCGAGACCCAGTACTTC; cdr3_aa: CASSLGGGSLGETQYF
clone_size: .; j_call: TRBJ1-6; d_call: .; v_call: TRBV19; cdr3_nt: TGTGCCACAGGACAGTCGAGCTCCTATAATTCACCCCTCCACTTT; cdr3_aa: CATGQSSSYNSPLHF
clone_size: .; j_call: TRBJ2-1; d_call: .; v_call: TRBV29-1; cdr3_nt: TGCAGCGTGATAACAGGGACCTCCTACAATGAGCAGTTCTTC; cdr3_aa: CSVITGTSYNEQFF
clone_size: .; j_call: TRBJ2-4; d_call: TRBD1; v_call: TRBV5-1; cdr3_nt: TGCGCCAGCAGGACGACAGGGAGCGACATTCAGTACTTC; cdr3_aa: CASRTTGSDIQYF
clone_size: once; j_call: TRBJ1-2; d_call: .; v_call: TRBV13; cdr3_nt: TGTGCCAGTCAGTTCAGCGGACGAGCCAGCTATGGCTACACCTTC; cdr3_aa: CASQFSGRASYGYTF
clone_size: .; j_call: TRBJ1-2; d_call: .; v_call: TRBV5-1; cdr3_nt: TGCGCCAGCAAAATAGGGACACGAGGCTACACCTTC; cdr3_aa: CASKIGTRGYTF
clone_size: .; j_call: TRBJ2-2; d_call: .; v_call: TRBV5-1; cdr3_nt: TGCGCCAGCGGCAAGACCGGGACACCTCTACGGGACACCGGGGAGCTGTTTTTT; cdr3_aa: CASGKTGTPLRDTGELFF
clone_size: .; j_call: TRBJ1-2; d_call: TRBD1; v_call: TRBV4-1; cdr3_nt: TGCGCCAGCAGCCAAGAGAGGAAGGGGGCCTACTATGGCTACACCTTC; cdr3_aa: CASSQERKGAYYGYTF
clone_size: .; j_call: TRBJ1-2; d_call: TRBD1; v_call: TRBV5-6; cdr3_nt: TGTGCCAGCAGCCTAGGGGGCCGCTATGGCTACACCTTC; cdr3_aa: CASSLGGRYGYTF
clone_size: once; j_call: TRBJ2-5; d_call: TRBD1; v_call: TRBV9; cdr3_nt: TGTGCCAGCAGCGTGACAGGGGGCTGGGAGACCCAGTACTTC; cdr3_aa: CASSVTGGWETQYF
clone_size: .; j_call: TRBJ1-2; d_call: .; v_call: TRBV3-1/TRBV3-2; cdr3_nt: TGTGCCAGCAGCCAAGATCTGCTGCGAACGAGTGGCTACACCTTC; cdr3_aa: CASSQDLLRTSGYTF
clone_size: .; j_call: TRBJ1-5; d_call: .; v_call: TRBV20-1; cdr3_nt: TGCAGTGCTAGTGGGAGGATTAATCAGCCCCAGCATTTT; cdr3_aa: CSASGRINQPQHF
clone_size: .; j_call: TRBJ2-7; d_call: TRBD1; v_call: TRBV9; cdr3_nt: TGTGCCAGCAGCTCGGGACAGGGAATCTCCTACGAGCAGTACTTC; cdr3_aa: CASSSGQGISYEQYF
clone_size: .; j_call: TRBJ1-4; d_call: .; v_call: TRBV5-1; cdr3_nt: TGCGCCAGCAGCAGCGGGGAAAAACTGTTTTTT; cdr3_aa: CASSSGEKLFF
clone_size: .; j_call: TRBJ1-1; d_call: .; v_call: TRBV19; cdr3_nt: TGTGCCAGTAGTATGGTACAGAACACTGAAGCTTTCTTT; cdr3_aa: CASSMVQNTEAFF
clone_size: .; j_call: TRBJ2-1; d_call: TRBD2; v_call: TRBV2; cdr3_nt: TGTGCCAGCAGTGAACTAGCGGGGGGCTACAATGAGCAGTTCTTC; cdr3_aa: CASSELAGGYNEQFF
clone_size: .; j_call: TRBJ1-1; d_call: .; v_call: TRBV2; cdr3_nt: TGTGCCAGCAGTGATGTTGGGGCAGCCACTGAAGCTTTCTTT; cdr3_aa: CASSDVGAATEAFF
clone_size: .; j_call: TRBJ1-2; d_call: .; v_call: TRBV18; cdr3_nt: TGTGCCAGCTCCTTGCTTCGGGGAGGCGGCTACACCTTC; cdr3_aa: CASSLLRGGGYTF
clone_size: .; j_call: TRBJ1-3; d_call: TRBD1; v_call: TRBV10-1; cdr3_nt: TGCGCCAGCAGTGAGTCGGTGGCAGGGGGCCGAAACACCATATATTTT; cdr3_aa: CASSESVAGGRNTIYF
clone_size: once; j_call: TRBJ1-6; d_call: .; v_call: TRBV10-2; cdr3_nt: TGCGCCAGCAGTGAGGCGCGGTATAATTCACCCCTCCACTTT; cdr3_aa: CASSEARYNSPLHF
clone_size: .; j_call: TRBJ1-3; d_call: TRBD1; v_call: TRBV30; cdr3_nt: TGTGCCTGGAGCGGGGGACAGGGCCGCCGAAACACCATATATTTT; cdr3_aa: CAWSGGQGRRNTIYF
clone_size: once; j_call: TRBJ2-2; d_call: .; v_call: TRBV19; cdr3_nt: TGTGCCAGTAGTATAAGGGGCGCCGGGGAGCTGTTTTTT; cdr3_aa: CASSIRGAGELFF
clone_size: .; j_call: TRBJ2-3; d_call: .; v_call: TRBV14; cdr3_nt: TGTGCCAGCAGCCGCCCGGAGACGCAGTATTTT; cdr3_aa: CASSRPETQYF
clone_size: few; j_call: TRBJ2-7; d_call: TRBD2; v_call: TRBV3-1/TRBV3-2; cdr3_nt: TGTGCCAGCAGCCAGCGGGGGGAATCCTACGAGCAGTACTTC; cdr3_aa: CASSQRGESYEQYF
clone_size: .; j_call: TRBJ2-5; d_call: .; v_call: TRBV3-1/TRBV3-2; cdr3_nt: TGTGCCAGCGGTCCGCGGGATGAGCAGTACTTC; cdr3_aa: CASGPRDEQYF
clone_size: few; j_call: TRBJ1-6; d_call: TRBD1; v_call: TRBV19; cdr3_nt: TGTGCCAGTAGTATCCCCCGGGACAGGGGTAATTCACCCCTCCACTTT; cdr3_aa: CASSIPRDRGNSPLHF
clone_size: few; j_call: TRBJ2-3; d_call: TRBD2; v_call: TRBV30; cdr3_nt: TGTGCCTGGAGCGGGACTACCTTATCAGATACGCAGTATTTT; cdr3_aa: CAWSGTTLSDTQYF
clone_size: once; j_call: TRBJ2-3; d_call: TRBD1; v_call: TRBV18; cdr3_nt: TGTGCCAGCTCTAACCGGGACAGGGGAACAGATACGCAGTATTTT; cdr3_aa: CASSNRDRGTDTQYF
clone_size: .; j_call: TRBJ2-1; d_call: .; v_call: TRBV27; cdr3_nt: TGTGCCAAAACCCCCCGGGGCCGGGGGTATGAGCAGTTCTTC; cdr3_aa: CAKTPRGRGYEQFF
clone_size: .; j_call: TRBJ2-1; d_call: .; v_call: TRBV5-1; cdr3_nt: TGCGCCAGCAGAGTTCCAGGGGGGCAAGGTGAGCAGTTCTTC; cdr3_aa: CASRVPGGQGEQFF
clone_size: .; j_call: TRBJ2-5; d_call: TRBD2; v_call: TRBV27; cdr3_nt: TGTGCCAGCAGTCCCCAAGGACTAGCGGGGGAAAGTGAGTACTTC; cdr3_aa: CASSPQGLAGESEYF
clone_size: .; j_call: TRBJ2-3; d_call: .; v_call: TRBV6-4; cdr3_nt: TGTGCCAGCAGTGAAAGCGGGCTTAGCACAGATACGCAGTATTTT; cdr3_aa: CASSESGLSTDTQYF
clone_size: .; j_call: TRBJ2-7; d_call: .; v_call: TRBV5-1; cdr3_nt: TGCGCCAGCAGCTCGCGCTTACGCTCCTACGAGCAGTACTTC; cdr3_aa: CASSSRLRSYEQYF
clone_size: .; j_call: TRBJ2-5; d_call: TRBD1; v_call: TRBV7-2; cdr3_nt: TGTGCCAGCAGCTTAGTCTTCTTGTCTCTGGGACAGGGAAAAGAGACCCAGTACTTC; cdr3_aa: CASSLVFLSLGQGKETQYF
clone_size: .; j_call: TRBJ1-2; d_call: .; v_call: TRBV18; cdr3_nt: TGTGCCAGCTCACCACCGGTTCAGGATAACTATGGCTACACCTTC; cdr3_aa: CASSPPVQDNYGYTF
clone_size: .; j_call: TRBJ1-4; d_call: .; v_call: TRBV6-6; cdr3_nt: TGTGCCAGCAGTTACAATCGGGCAGGGAATGAAAAACTGTTTTTT; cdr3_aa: CASSYNRAGNEKLFF
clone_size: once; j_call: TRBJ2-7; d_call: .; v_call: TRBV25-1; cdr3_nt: TGTGCCAGCAGTGGCTACAGCGGTCACTACGAGCAGTACTTC; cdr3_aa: CASSGYSGHYEQYF
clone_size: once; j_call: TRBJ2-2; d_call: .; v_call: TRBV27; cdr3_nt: TGTGCCAGCAGTTTAGGAGGCAATGCCGGGGAGCTGTTTTTT; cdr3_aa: CASSLGGNAGELFF
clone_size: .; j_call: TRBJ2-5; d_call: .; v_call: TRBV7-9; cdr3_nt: TGTGCCAGCAGCTTATCTAGCCCATCTTTCCAAGAGACCCAGTACTTC; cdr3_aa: CASSLSSPSFQETQYF
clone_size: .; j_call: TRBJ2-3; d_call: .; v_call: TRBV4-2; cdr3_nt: TGTGCCAGCAGCCAAGACCAGACAGATACGCAGTATTTT; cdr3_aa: CASSQDQTDTQYF
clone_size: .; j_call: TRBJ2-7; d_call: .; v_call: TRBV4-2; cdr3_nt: TGTGCCAGCAGCCAAGACGGGTCGGCGGTCCCCTACGAGCAGTACTTC; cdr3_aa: CASSQDGSAVPYEQYF
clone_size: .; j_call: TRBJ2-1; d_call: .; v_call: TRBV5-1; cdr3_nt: TGCGCCAGCAGCTTGAGAGAACTCAACTCCTACAATGAGCAGTTCTTC; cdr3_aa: CASSLRELNSYNEQFF